The sequence of this TCR beta chain was determined in a study of T cell repertoires in MIS-A myocarditis. V was clipped by 7 bases and J by 0 bases; unmatched bases: 15. Germline CDR1 is MNHEY and CDR2 is SMNVEV (reference sequence). The CDR3 runs 19 residues. The repertoire was sequenced with immunoSEQ multiplex PCR; TCRdb's copy has only in-frame clones and lacks some. The top ten clones hold approximately 2% of a sample with some 10,000 clones, about 89% of them seen once. This receptor was taken from a man aged 18 to 29 with fulminant myocarditis from multisystem inflammatory syndrome in adults (MIS-A) after COVID-19. The chain uses TRBV27 and TRBJ2-1; 10 bases are a match to TRBD2. Sequenced material: thoracic lymph node tissue obtained at autopsy. Here the CDR3 DNA reads TGTGCCAGCAACCCCCAGGGGCCAGCGGGGGGGTCCTCCTACAATGAGCAGTTCTTC. It is translated as CASNPQGPAGGSSYNEQFF.